A single sample gave rise to the 20 T cell receptor beta chains below, sequenced in a study of blood T cell repertoires in COVID-19. Here immunoSEQ multiplex PCR was the method, and the copy in TCRdb shows in-frame clones only, minus some. Of over 85,000 clones listed, around 90% are singletons. Sequences were obtained from peripheral blood. The receptor set was obtained from a woman in her seventies with acute or convalescent COVID-19.

V and J are TRBV5-1 and TRBJ2-5, with a tentative D call TRBD1 (6 bases). The CDR3 length is 15 residues. Germline values: CDR1 SGHRS, CDR2 YFSETQ. Trimming took 7 bases from V and 3 from J, leaving 19 bases between them. DNA for the CDR3: TGCGCCAGCCGAGGGGGAACTTCAGACAAAGAGACCCAGTACTTC. Translated: CASRGGTSDKETQYF.

This clone has only one observation. The chain joins TRBV29-1 to TRBJ1-4; 8 bases map to TRBD1. CDR1 SQVTM and CDR2 ANQGSEA come from the germline V gene. This CDR3 spans 13 amino acids. The V and J ends lost 1 base and 6 bases, in that order; junction bases with no gene match: 1. This CDR3 is CSVEAGGDEKLFF. The CDR3 DNA reads TGCAGCGTTGAAGCAGGGGGCGATGAAAAACTGTTTTTT. The variable domain in full, with the rest retrieved from reference TRBV29-1 and TRBJ1-4, is SAVISQKPSRDICQRGTSLTIQCQVDSQVTMMFWYRQQPGQSLTLIATANQGSEATYESGFVIDKFPISRPNLTFSTLTVSNMSPEDSSIYLCSVEAGGDEKLFFGSGTQLSVL.

The chain's CDR3 is CASSEGTAYNEQFF. DNA for the CDR3: TGCGCCAGCAGTGAAGGGACAGCATACAATGAGCAGTTCTTC. The gene calls are TRBV10-2 and TRBJ2-1; 7 bases line up with TRBD1. With 3 bases clipped from V and 4 bases from J, the junction kept 3 bases outside the gene matches. This CDR3 comprises 14 residues. In germline, CDR1 is WSHSY, CDR2 SAAADI.

CDR3 in amino acids: CASSFSGTGANVLTF. The CDR3, as DNA: TGTGCCAGCAGCTTTTCAGGGACTGGGGCCAACGTCCTGACTTTC. This chain connects TRBV5-4 to TRBJ2-6, with D possibly being TRBD1 (5 bases). Germline V gene sequence: CDR1 SGHNT, CDR2 YYREEE (reference sequence). V shed 2 bases and J shed 2 bases, with 8 bases lying between them. This CDR3 is built from 15 residues.

J is TRBJ2-7 and V is TRBV25-1; the D is unclear. CDR3 size: 14 residues. CDR1 MGHDK and CDR2 SYGVNS come from the germline V gene. The V end was cut by 5 bases, the J end by 0 bases, with 11 bases between. CDR3 DNA: TGTGCCAGCAGTCCGAGTTCTTACTCCTACGAGCAGTACTTC. It is translated as CASSPSSYSYEQYF.

The J gene is TRBJ1-1, the V gene TRBV19; no reliable D call. This CDR3 contains 13 residues. CDR1 and CDR2 (germline): LNHDA, SQIVND (reference sequence). Trimming took off 5 bases at V and 10 bases at J, with 17 bases between the two ends. The CDR3 DNA follows: TGTGCCAGTAGTCCGGGAACCGATCGTGTAGCTTTCTTT. It translates to CASSPGTDRVAFF. Full variable domain (missing parts from reference TRBV19 and TRBJ1-1): DGGITQSPKYLFRKEGQNVTLSCEQNLNHDAMYWYRQDPGQGLRLIYYSQIVNDFQKGDIAEGYSVSREKKESFPLTVTSAQKNPTAFYLCASSPGTDRVAFFGQGTRLTVV.

V gene TRBV5-1 combines with J gene TRBJ1-1; 7 bases line up with TRBD1. The length of the CDR3 is 16 residues. The germline V gene has CDR1 SGHRS and CDR2 YFSETQ. J gave up 0 bases and V 0 bases, and 5 bases lay outside the gene matches. CDR3 in amino acids: CASSLDGTAMNTEAFF. CDR3 sequence (DNA): TGCGCCAGCAGCTTGGATGGGACAGCCATGAACACTGAAGCTTTCTTT.

The V call is TRBV3-1 (or the pseudogene TRBV3-2), the J call TRBJ2-1, with 11 bases fitting TRBD2. The CDR3 extends over 16 amino acids. The trim removed 3 bases at V and 7 bases at J, leaving 8 bases unmatched. Per the germline V gene, CDR1 is LGHDT and CDR2 is YNNKEL (reference sequence). CDR3 sequence: CASSHPFLAGGNEQFF. CDR3 DNA: TGTGCCAGCAGCCATCCGTTTTTAGCGGGGGGGAATGAGCAGTTCTTC.

This clone occurred once. The V call is TRBV20-1, the J call TRBJ2-1, with no clear D. The CDR3 spans 14 residues. CDR1 is DFQATT and CDR2 is SNEGSKA in the germline V gene (reference sequence). Trimming took 3 bases from V and 0 from J, leaving 9 bases between them. CDR3: CSASGASSYNEQFF. The CDR3, as DNA: TGCAGTGCTAGTGGCGCGAGCTCCTACAATGAGCAGTTCTTC.

J is TRBJ2-5 and V is TRBV6-5; 8 bases align to TRBD1. Trimming took 6 bases from V and 5 from J; bases not matched to a gene: 8. Germline CDR1 is MNHEY and CDR2 is SVGAGI. This CDR3 region has 14 residues. The CDR3 region is CASRDPGQVETQYF. In DNA form, the CDR3 reads TGTGCCAGCAGGGATCCGGGACAGGTGGAGACCCAGTACTTC.

The V call is TRBV7-6, the J call TRBJ2-1; TRBD2 matches 11 bases. The germline V gene has CDR1 SGHVS and CDR2 FNYEAQ. Trimming took 7 bases from V and 6 from J; bases not matched to a gene: 8. The CDR3 has 15 residues. CDR3 DNA sequence: TGTGCCAGCACCACCGAAGGGACTAGCGGCAATGAGCAGTTCTTC. Residues: CASTTEGTSGNEQFF. The variable domain in full, completed from reference TRBV7-6 and TRBJ2-1, reads GAGVSQSPRYKVTKRGQDVALRCDPISGHVSLYWYRQALGQGPEFLTYFNYEAQQDKSGLPNDRFSAERPEGSISTLTIQRTEQRDSAMYRCASTTEGTSGNEQFFGPGTRLTVL.

This clone came up once. The rearrangement links TRBV9 to TRBJ2-7; maybe TRBD1 (5 bases). The V gene's germline CDR1 is SGDLS and CDR2 YYNGEE. The CDR3 runs to 14 residues. Between the trimmed V and J ends, which lost 4 bases and 3 bases, there was a span of 14 bases. CDR3 in amino acids: CASSPAGLGYEQYF. DNA for the CDR3: TGTGCCAGCAGCCCAGCAGGGTTGGGCTACGAGCAGTACTTC.

V and J are TRBV19 and TRBJ1-1; D is unresolved. The CDR3 is 16 amino acids. Trimming cost V 6 bases and J 0 bases, with 17 bases left between them. Germline lookup yields CDR1 LNHDA and CDR2 SQIVND (reference sequence). CDR3 DNA sequence: TGTGCCAGTAGACCTTACCAAGCCAACTTGAACACTGAAGCTTTCTTT. Its protein product is CASRPYQANLNTEAFF. Combining the CDR3 with reference TRBV19 and TRBJ1-1 gives the whole variable domain DGGITQSPKYLFRKEGQNVTLSCEQNLNHDAMYWYRQDPGQGLRLIYYSQIVNDFQKGDIAEGYSVSREKKESFPLTVTSAQKNPTAFYLCASRPYQANLNTEAFFGQGTRLTVV.

Only a few counts were recorded for this clone. This CDR3 reads CASSLDWGEGPYEQYF. Written as DNA, the CDR3 is TGTGCCAGCAGCTTAGATTGGGGGGAGGGACCCTACGAGCAGTACTTC. V gene TRBV11-2 combines with J gene TRBJ2-7; TRBD2 matches at 7 bases. The V segment lost 0 bases and the J segment 2 bases; nucleotides outside the gene matches: 7. The CDR3 length is 16 residues. CDR1 is SGHAT, CDR2 FQNNGV, per germline.

This clone was detected a few times. V usage is TRBV30 and J usage is TRBJ1-5, with D maybe TRBD1 (5 bases). V lost 2 bases and J 0 bases, leaving 11 bases between the germline ends. The CDR3 is made up of 15 amino acids. CDR1 is GTSNPN, CDR2 SVGIG, per germline (reference sequence). The CDR3 nucleotides are TGTGCCTGGAGTAGGGGCAGGGATAGCAATCAGCCCCAGCATTTT. This codes for CAWSRGRDSNQPQHF.

The chain is built from TRBV9 and TRBJ2-2, with TRBD2 matching over 12 bases. The CDR3 has 18 residues. The J segment lost 6 bases and the V segment lost 0 bases, leaving 9 bases of the junction unmatched. Germline assignment: CDR1 SGDLS and CDR2 YYNGEE. This chain's CDR3 is CASSVGLAGGLESGELFF. The CDR3 DNA reads as TGTGCCAGCAGCGTAGGCCTAGCGGGAGGGCTAGAGTCCGGGGAGCTGTTTTTT.

V is TRBV12-3 or TRBV12-4 and J is TRBJ2-7; D possibly corresponds to TRBD1 (6 bases). Between the trimmed V and J ends, which lost 7 bases and 6 bases, there was a span of 13 bases. CDR3 size: 12 residues. The CDR3, as DNA: TGTGCCAGCACCCAAACAGGGTCCGAGCAGTACTTC. Translating gives CASTQTGSEQYF.

V gene TRBV9 combines with J gene TRBJ1-3; 12 nucleotides agree with TRBD1. Per the germline V gene, CDR1 is SGDLS and CDR2 is YYNGEE. Losses at the gene ends were 4 bases for V and 3 bases for J; bases not matched to a gene: 14. This CDR3 spans 19 amino acids. Here the CDR3 reads CASSPSGTGGYLVGNTIYF. CDR3 in DNA: TGTGCCAGCAGCCCTAGCGGGACAGGGGGCTATTTAGTTGGAAACACCATATATTTT.

V and J are TRBV6-5 and TRBJ2-1, with 11 bases identical to TRBD2. The CDR3 sequence is 16 residues long. Germline V lookup: CDR1 MNHEY, CDR2 SVGAGI. Trimming at V came to 4 bases and at J to 5 bases, leaving 7 bases not matched to a gene. CDR3 DNA sequence: TGTGCCAGCAGTTTCTTAGCGGGAGGGACCAACAATGAGCAGTTCTTC. Translating it yields CASSFLAGGTNNEQFF.

V and J are TRBV18 and TRBJ1-2; no firm D call. From germline, CDR1 is KGHSH and CDR2 LQKENI. The V and J ends lost 2 bases and 1 base respectively, with 5 bases between them. The CDR3 length is 13 residues. The CDR3 DNA follows: TGTGCCAGCTCACCAGGGAGTAACTATGGCTACACCTTC. It translates to CASSPGSNYGYTF.